Below, 17 T cell receptor beta chains from the same sample are listed, as sequenced in a study of T-cell reconstitution after alpha-beta-depleted transplantation in children (dated by TCRdb to about 2016). Library generation was performed with PCR. Sequenced using an Illumina HiSeq 2500. TCR libraries were prepared with molecular barcoding, using unique molecular identifiers to normalize TCRbeta repertoire quantification. TCRdb ran its own pipeline on the public reads, namely fastp trimming at Q25 and MiXCR clone calling, and kept in-frame beta chains. For every CDR3 protein sequence, its rows merge into one entry that carries the most common genes and DNA. The sample yields around 240,000 distinct CDR3 sequences; 6.5% to 9% were counted once. The ten largest clones capture roughly 5.8% of the sample. The treatment or condition label on this specimen signifies: allogeneic hematopoietic cell transplantation with graft depleted of TCRalphabeta T cells and CD19 B cells.

The specimen was PBMCs, mostly from graft donor cells, collected 180 days after TCRalphabeta/CD19-depleted stem cell transplant. Source of these receptors: a male patient younger than 18 who had a stem cell transplant for acute lymphoblastic leukemia, so the T cells may come from the graft donor.

This clonotype has a count of ten or more. This rearrangement joins TRBV11-2 to TRBJ2-3; D could derive from TRBD1 or TRBD2 (5 bases each). The CDR3 sequence is 15 residues long. Germline V CDR1 and CDR2: SGHAT, FQNNGV. The V end was cut by 0 bases, the J end by 5 bases, with 12 bases between. Here the CDR3 DNA reads TGTGCCAGCAGCTTAGATCGACGGGGCGAAGATACGCAGTATTTT. This gives the protein CASSLDRRGEDTQYF.

This clonotype was observed many times. The V gene is TRBV6-5, the J gene TRBJ2-1; unclear D gene. V lost 8 bases, J lost 0 bases, and 11 bases lay in between. The CDR3 is 14 residues long. Germline-derived CDR1 and CDR2 are MNHEY and SVGAGI. The CDR3 spells CASRPGNSYNEQFF. The CDR3 region has the DNA TGTGCCAGCCGTCCGGGTAACTCCTACAATGAGCAGTTCTTC.

The sample holds many counts of this clonotype. CDR3 loop: CATSGLKNRGGATEAFF. CDR3 nucleotide sequence: TGTGCCACCAGCGGACTAAAGAACCGAGGGGGGGCCACTGAAGCTTTCTTT. The chain joins TRBV24-1 to TRBJ1-1, with TRBD1 as a possible D gene (6 bases). The CDR3 has 17 residues. The V gene lost 7 bases and the J gene lost 4 bases, with 24 bases spanning the gap. Germline V CDR1 and CDR2: KGHDR, SFDVKD.

This clonotype has ten or more counts. The chain joins TRBV28 to TRBJ2-6; perhaps TRBD1 as D (6 bases). Germline loops: CDR1 MDHEN, CDR2 SYDVKM. Trimming pared 6 bases from V and 2 bases from J, leaving 11 bases between. This CDR3 has 15 amino acids. The CDR3 is CASRRQVAGANVLTF. CDR3 bases: TGTGCCAGCAGGCGACAGGTCGCTGGGGCCAACGTCCTGACTTTC.

This clonotype was counted many times. This chain joins TRBV28 and TRBJ2-5, with 10 positions matching TRBD1. The CDR3 is 14 amino acids. The V segment lost 6 bases and the J segment 5 bases; nucleotides outside the gene matches: 6. CDR1 is MDHEN and CDR2 is SYDVKM in the germline V gene. The CDR3 nucleotides are TGTGCCAGCAGCGAAGGACAGGGGGGTGAGACCCAGTACTTC. As protein: CASSEGQGGETQYF.

This clonotype was seen at least ten times. The chain is built from TRBV11-2 and TRBJ2-3; D ambiguous. The length of the CDR3 is 15 residues. V lost 4 bases to trimming and J lost 2 bases, with 13 bases between them. Germline V gives CDR1 SGHAT, CDR2 FQNNGV. Here the CDR3 DNA reads TGTGCCAGCAGCTGGGATTTAGCCGACACAGATACGCAGTATTTT. Translating it yields CASSWDLADTDTQYF.

This clonotype was observed many times. The V and J genes are TRBV9 and TRBJ1-2; D gene uncertain. The CDR3 is 14 amino acids. CDR1 and CDR2 (germline): SGDLS, YYNGEE. V was pared by 0 bases and J by 4 bases, with 10 bases between. Here the CDR3 DNA reads TGTGCCAGCAGCGTAGGGATTCCTATCTATGGCTACACCTTC. Its protein product is CASSVGIPIYGYTF.

This clonotype showed up just a few times. V and J are TRBV3-1 and TRBJ1-2; 8 bases line up with TRBD1. Germline V gives CDR1 LGHDT, CDR2 YNNKEL (reference sequence). This CDR3 is 14 amino acids long. V lost 2 bases to trimming and J lost 4 bases; unmatched junction nucleotides: 3. CDR3 amino acids: CASSQPGQAYGYTF. The CDR3 DNA reads as TGTGCCAGCAGCCAACCGGGACAGGCCTATGGCTACACCTTC.

This clonotype came up many times. The chain employs TRBV7-3 and TRBJ2-2, with 7 bases lining up with TRBD1. CDR1 is SGHTA and CDR2 is FQGTGA in the germline V gene. The CDR3 sequence is 16 residues long. V shed 3 bases, J shed 0 bases, and the junction held 4 bases outside the gene matches. The CDR3 is CASSFTGASNTGELFF. The CDR3 DNA follows: TGTGCCAGCAGCTTTACAGGGGCCTCGAACACCGGGGAGCTGTTTTTT.

Ten or more counts support this clonotype. The chain uses TRBV3-1 and TRBJ1-2, with a tentative D call TRBD1 (5 bases). Germline CDR1 LGHDT, CDR2 YNNKEL (reference sequence). Trimming removed 1 base at V and 7 bases at J, with 16 bases between. CDR3 size: 15 residues. The chain's CDR3 is CASSQVGRGVSGYTF. The CDR3 DNA is TGTGCCAGCAGCCAAGTGGGACGGGGAGTAAGTGGCTACACCTTC.

Concerning this clonotype: At one end, the junction sequence differs from germline, possibly due to a read error. The rearrangement uses TRBV19 and TRBJ2-6, with a tentative D call TRBD2 (5 bases). The CDR3 has 15 amino acids. Germline V gives CDR1 LNHDA, CDR2 SQIVND (reference sequence). CDR3 DNA: TGTGGCAGTAAGCGGAAGGGTTCAGGGGCCAACGTCCTGACTTTC. Translated, it gives CGSKRKGSGANVLTF.

This clonotype was counted many times. The chain couples TRBV6-6 to TRBJ1-5; no reliable D call. CDR1 is MNHNY and CDR2 is SVGAGI in the germline V gene (reference sequence). V lost 6 bases and J 6 bases, leaving 6 bases between the germline ends. The CDR3 totals 11 residues. The CDR3 loop reads CASRLSQPQHF. The CDR3 DNA follows: TGTGCCAGCAGGCTATCTCAGCCCCAGCATTTT.

This clonotype has a count of ten or more. V and J are TRBV29-1 and TRBJ1-2; 7 positions match TRBD1. The CDR3 loop spans 13 amino acids. V lost 7 bases and J lost 7; bases outside the gene matches: 12. Germline V gene data show CDR1 as SQVTM and CDR2 as ANQGSEA. For the CDR3, the DNA is TGCAGCGCCGGGACAGCGAGCGTCAGTGGCTACACCTTC. Protein sequence: CSAGTASVSGYTF.

In this sample, this clonotype turned up many times. The rearrangement joins TRBV20-1 to TRBJ1-2; TRBD1 matches at 8 bases. The CDR3 runs 13 residues. V dropped 1 base and J dropped 6; count of bases not matched to a gene: 4. The germline V gene encodes CDR1 DFQATT and CDR2 SNEGSKA (reference sequence). The CDR3 loop reads CSARVRGLDGYTF. As DNA, the CDR3 is TGCAGTGCTAGAGTCAGGGGGCTGGATGGCTACACCTTC.

This clonotype has ten or more counts. The rearrangement joins TRBV27 to TRBJ1-3; D gene unclear. Looked up from germline, CDR1 is MNHEY and CDR2 is SMNVEV (reference sequence). The CDR3 covers 14 residues. The V gene lost 4 bases and the J gene lost 0 bases, with 7 bases spanning the gap. The CDR3 region is CASSSGLSGNTIYF. CDR3 sequence (DNA): TGTGCCAGCAGTTCCGGGCTCTCTGGAAACACCATATATTTT.

The chain links TRBV6-5 to TRBJ1-1; D unresolved. V was clipped by 7 bases and J by 4 bases, with 19 bases between them. Germline assignment: CDR1 MNHEY and CDR2 SVGAGI. The CDR3 runs to 15 residues. CDR3 residues: CASISLSHSGTEAFF. CDR3 sequence (DNA): TGTGCCAGCATTTCACTCAGCCATTCGGGCACTGAAGCTTTCTTT.

Many counts were recorded for this clonotype. One end of the junction varies from germline; a read error may be responsible. In DNA, the CDR3 is TGTGCCAGCAGCTTAAACGGGGTGGCAGGGGGTCAGCGCCAGCATTTT. Amino acid sequence: CASSLNGVAGGQRQHF. This chain uses TRBV7-9 with TRBJ1-5; 7 bases are a match to TRBD1. Germline CDR1 and CDR2: SEHNR and FQNEAQ (reference sequence). The CDR3 spans 16 residues.